The clone carrying this TCR beta chain occurred a few times. Its target is unknown. The data belong to a study of T cells in localized non-small cell lung cancer. The V and J ends lost 0 bases and 7 bases respectively, with 12 bases between them. The CDR3 covers 14 residues. In germline, CDR1 is GTSNPN, CDR2 SVGIG (reference sequence). Produced via immunoSEQ multiplex PCR; TCRdb's table is partial and in-frame only. The sample lists about 59,000 clones; around 90% were seen once. Notes on the study in general: Across samples, adjacent lung featured a median approximately 56 of the top 100 tumor clones. Clonality peaked in uninvolved adjacent lung rather than tumor.

Sample: peripheral blood, taken before any cancer treatment. J is TRBJ1-4 and V is TRBV30, with D hard to call. The TCR originated in a man between 40 and 75 years old with stage I squamous cell lung carcinoma. The CDR3, as DNA: TGTGCCTGGAGTGTAACAAGGGAGTTTGAAAAACTGTTTTTT. Encoded protein: CAWSVTREFEKLFF.